Listed below are T cell receptor beta chains from one sample, sequenced in a study of blood T cell repertoires in COVID-19. Data came from immunoSEQ multiplex PCR; TCRdb stores just in-frame clones and leaves some out. The data contain 150,000 to 200,000 clones, 65% to 85% of them seen just once; the ten biggest clones take up around 5.1%. Sequenced input: PBMCs or T cells enriched from blood (not recorded which). All receptors come from a woman between 35 and 50 years old with acute COVID-19. Both conserved end residues are part of each CDR3. D genes are given only for firm matches. A row's size may be missing; if present it is once, few, many or a size class.

clone_size	v_call	j_call	d_call	cdr3_aa	cdr3_nt
.	TRBV24-1	TRBJ1-2	.	CATSDSDSHYGYTF	TGTGCCACCAGTGATTCGGACTCCCACTATGGCTACACCTTC
.	TRBV28	TRBJ1-5	.	CASSSPRGGRNQPQHF	TGTGCCAGCAGCTCCCCCCGCGGGGGGCGGAATCAGCCCCAGCATTTT
.	TRBV7-8	TRBJ2-1	.	CASSLTTSSYNEQFF	TGTGCCAGCAGCTTGACTACCAGCTCCTACAATGAGCAGTTCTTC
.	TRBV7-2	TRBJ2-3	TRBD2	CASSIRLAGGPHF	TGTGCCAGCAGCATCCGGCTAGCGGGAGGGCCCCATTTT
.	TRBV5-4	TRBJ2-3	TRBD1	CASSLRTGQTDTQYF	TGTGCCAGCAGCCTGAGGACAGGGCAAACAGATACGCAGTATTTT
few	TRBV7-9	TRBJ2-1	TRBD2	CASSFGLAERDEQFF	TGTGCCAGCAGCTTTGGGCTAGCGGAGCGGGATGAGCAGTTCTTC
few	TRBV7-9	TRBJ2-5	TRBD2	CASSLGLAAETQYF	TGTGCCAGCAGCTTAGGACTAGCGGCAGAGACCCAGTACTTC
.	TRBV5-1	TRBJ2-2	.	CASSLTGTNTGELFF	TGCGCCAGCAGCTTAACCGGGACGAACACCGGGGAGCTGTTTTTT
.	TRBV4-1	TRBJ2-1	TRBD2	CASSQEGGGGVLNEQFF	TGCGCCAGCAGCCAAGAAGGAGGTGGGGGGGTCCTAAATGAGCAGTTCTTC
once	TRBV5-1	TRBJ2-7	.	CASSERSVVQGPYEQYF	TGCGCCAGCAGCGAGAGGTCGGTGGTCCAGGGCCCCTACGAGCAGTACTTC
.	TRBV19	TRBJ2-5	TRBD2	CASSSTSVETQYF	TGTGCCAGTAGTTCGACTAGCGTGGAGACCCAGTACTTC
.	TRBV9	TRBJ2-3	TRBD2	CASSSTGGTDTQYF	TGTGCCAGCAGCTCGACGGGGGGAACAGATACGCAGTATTTT
.	TRBV3-1/TRBV3-2	TRBJ1-1	.	CASSREPGLNTEAFF	TGTGCCAGCAGCCGCGAACCTGGGCTGAACACTGAAGCTTTCTTT
.	TRBV5-4	TRBJ1-3	.	CASSLDGGGNTIYF	TGTGCCAGCAGCTTGGATGGCGGTGGAAACACCATATATTTT
.	TRBV28	TRBJ2-7	.	CASSWGVQGHKKGNEQYF	TGTGCCAGCAGCTGGGGTGTACAGGGACATAAGAAGGGCAACGAGCAGTACTTC
.	TRBV30	TRBJ2-3	TRBD1	CAWTLGQGLYTDTQYF	TGTGCCTGGACGTTGGGACAGGGGCTATACACAGATACGCAGTATTTT
few	TRBV5-4	TRBJ1-6	.	CASSLDRVNSPLHF	TGTGCCAGCAGCTTGGACAGGGTCAATTCACCCCTCCACTTT
.	TRBV29-1	TRBJ2-1	TRBD2	CSVERGSSGVLANNEQFF	TGCAGCGTTGAAAGAGGGTCTAGCGGGGTTTTAGCAAACAATGAGCAGTTCTTC
few	TRBV5-4	TRBJ2-1	TRBD2	CASSFTSGGYNEQFF	TGTGCCAGCAGCTTTACTAGCGGGGGATACAATGAGCAGTTCTTC
few	TRBV7-8	TRBJ2-3	.	CASSLSKPRDTQYF	TGTGCCAGCAGCTTATCTAAACCCCGAGATACGCAGTATTTT
.	TRBV20-1	TRBJ1-2	.	CSASRSRGPLYYGYTF	TGCAGTGCTAGTCGGTCGCGGGGGCCGTTGTACTATGGCTACACCTTC
.	TRBV3-1/TRBV3-2	TRBJ1-4	.	CASSQGVNEKLFF	TGTGCCAGCAGCCAAGGCGTTAATGAAAAACTGTTTTTT
.	TRBV5-1	TRBJ1-1	.	CASSLGPLAGTEAFF	TGCGCCAGCAGCTTGGGCCCATTGGCGGGCACTGAAGCTTTCTTT
.	TRBV19	TRBJ1-3	.	CASRTDGNTIYF	TGTGCCAGCAGGACTGACGGAAACACCATATATTTT
.	TRBV5-4	TRBJ1-2	TRBD1	CASSPPGQGFSGYGYTF	TGTGCCAGCAGCCCCCCGGGACAGGGTTTTTCTGGCTATGGCTACACCTTC
.	TRBV28	TRBJ2-1	TRBD2	CASSLFKGGGNEQFF	TGTGCCAGCAGTTTATTCAAGGGCGGGGGCAATGAGCAGTTCTTC
.	TRBV4-1	TRBJ1-4	.	CASSQDAGTRSAFGEKLFF	TGCGCCAGCAGCCAAGATGCCGGGACACGCTCGGCATTTGGCGAAAAACTGTTTTTT
.	TRBV11-2	TRBJ2-1	TRBD2	CASSLQTSGAYNEQFF	TGTGCCAGCAGCCTCCAGACTAGCGGGGCCTACAATGAGCAGTTCTTC
.	TRBV15	TRBJ1-2	TRBD1	CATSAQDRSWGYTF	TGTGCCACCAGCGCCCAGGACAGGTCTTGGGGCTACACCTTC
.	TRBV2	TRBJ2-2	TRBD2	CASSRTRGNTGELFF	TGTGCCAGCAGTCGGACTAGGGGGAACACCGGGGAGCTGTTTTTT
.	TRBV28	TRBJ1-2	TRBD1	CASSPQSGQSDRYTF	TGTGCCAGCAGTCCTCAATCGGGACAGTCGGACCGCTACACCTTC
.	TRBV2	TRBJ2-7	.	CASSAGTVSYEQYF	TGTGCCAGCAGTGCCGGGACTGTCTCCTACGAGCAGTACTTC
.	TRBV29-1	TRBJ2-1	.	CSVEQRSSSYNEQFF	TGCAGCGTTGAACAGCGGTCCAGCTCCTACAATGAGCAGTTCTTC
.	TRBV9	TRBJ1-1	.	CASSATQEFRAFF	TGTGCCAGCAGCGCAACGCAGGAATTCAGGGCTTTCTTT
.	TRBV30	TRBJ2-7	.	CAWSVGITYEQYF	TGTGCCTGGAGTGTCGGGATCACCTACGAGCAGTACTTC
.	TRBV2	TRBJ2-1	TRBD2	CASSWGLAGANEQFF	TGTGCCAGCAGTTGGGGACTAGCGGGAGCGAATGAGCAGTTCTTC
.	TRBV6-4	TRBJ2-1	TRBD2	CASSVLAGGVNEQFF	TGTGCCAGCAGTGTACTAGCGGGAGGGGTCAATGAGCAGTTCTTC
.	TRBV12-5	TRBJ2-1	TRBD1	CASGLVGSPRDRDRNEQFF	TGTGCTAGTGGTTTGGTAGGATCCCCCCGGGACAGGGATCGGAATGAGCAGTTCTTC
.	TRBV5-6	TRBJ1-1	.	CASSLWGRNTEAFF	TGTGCCAGCAGCTTGTGGGGCCGGAACACTGAAGCTTTCTTT
.	TRBV5-1	TRBJ2-3	TRBD2	CASSNSGRMTDTQYF	TGCGCCAGCAGCAATAGCGGGAGGATGACAGATACGCAGTATTTT
.	TRBV6-2/TRBV6-3	TRBJ1-2	TRBD1	CASSFFDRGFDGYTF	TGTGCCAGCAGTTTCTTCGACAGGGGGTTCGATGGCTACACCTTC
few	TRBV15	TRBJ2-1	TRBD2	CATRRDQSGSDEQFF	TGTGCCACCAGACGAGACCAAAGCGGGAGCGATGAGCAGTTCTTC
.	TRBV6-2/TRBV6-3	TRBJ2-5	TRBD2	CASSSPSSGRAGQETQYF	TGTGCCAGCAGTTCCCCCTCTTCTGGGAGGGCGGGGCAAGAGACCCAGTACTTC
.	TRBV5-4	TRBJ1-3	.	CASSFGRGVGNTIYF	TGTGCCAGCAGCTTCGGCAGGGGCGTTGGAAACACCATATATTTT
few	TRBV11-3	TRBJ2-5	TRBD1	CASSLTWGTGEETQYF	TGTGCCAGCAGCCTCACCTGGGGGACAGGGGAAGAGACCCAGTACTTC
.	TRBV7-3	TRBJ2-1	.	CASSGGMENEQFF	TGTGCCAGCTCTGGCGGGATGGAGAATGAGCAGTTCTTC
.	TRBV24-1	TRBJ2-3	TRBD2	CATSYTSGSSTDTQYF	TGTGCCACCAGTTATACTAGCGGTTCTAGCACAGATACGCAGTATTTT
.	TRBV7-9	TRBJ1-1	.	CASSLGAQEAFF	TGTGCCAGCAGCTTAGGTGCACAAGAAGCTTTCTTT